This T cell receptor (beta chain) was observed in a study of Ad26.COV2.S vaccination and SARS-CoV-2 variants. Study-level background: As a participant in COV1001, the donor was in the Ad26.COV2.S trial arm. The study's findings and limits: Across vaccine and placebo recipients, the breadth of non-spike TCRs was similar.

Details on this clone: Its antigen remains unidentified.

Generated by immunoSEQ multiplex PCR, the TCRdb table keeps only in-frame clones and is missing some. Altogether 300,000 to 400,000 clones are present, 90% being singletons, with the ten largest covering about 5.4%. Documented treatment: roughly 18 received Ad26.COV2.S at low or high dose, single or two shots; roughly 5 received placebo; per-sample allocation not given. Vaccine and placebo recipients were sampled on day 63 after the first injection. This person who donated was an adult of 18-55 years in Boston. The specimen was peripheral blood, collected in a trial of Ad26.COV2.S vaccine versus placebo. The origin of this receptor is a person between 18 and 59 years old who received the Ad26.COV2.S COVID-19 vaccine or a placebo.

CDR3 region: CASSSVPYEQYF. The CDR3 nucleotides are TGTGCCAGCAGCTCGGTACCTTACGAGCAGTACTTC. The rearrangement uses TRBV5-6 and TRBJ2-7; D remains unclear. The V gene's germline CDR1 is SGHDT and CDR2 YYEEEE. The CDR3 has 12 residues. Trimming took 3 bases from V and 4 from J, leaving 8 bases between them.